Shown below are 7 T cell receptor beta chains from a single sample sequenced in a study of CD4 T cells in lung cancer. PBMCs stimulated more than 10 days with mutant 27-mer peptides plus IL21, IL7, IL15, IL2. After restimulation with peptide-pulsed B cells, live T cells secreting IFNgamma were sorted. For about 12 to 23 days, sorted cells were expanded at approximately 3 or 10 per well. No antigen is known for these receptors. Here immunoSEQ multiplex PCR was the method, and the copy in TCRdb shows in-frame clones only, minus some. The sample includes some 210 clones, about 91% of them seen just once. Sequencing input: a CD4+ T cell line or clone grown in culture. These TCRs come from a woman between 55 and 75 years old with non-small cell lung cancer. Some clones in this sample may be carry-over from other donors' samples.

The V call is TRBV6-1, the J call TRBJ1-4; a weak D match, TRBD1 (6 bases). Germline CDR1 MNHNS, CDR2 SASEGT. Deletions cut 7 bases from V and 7 bases from J, with 16 bases between. The CDR3 consists of 14 residues. The CDR3 coding sequence is TGTGCCAGCAATGAGGGGGGCGTAAGTGAAAAACTGTTTTTT. This encodes CASNEGGVSEKLFF.

The rearrangement joins TRBV30 to TRBJ1-2, with D tentatively TRBD1 (6 bases). The CDR3 contains 14 residues. V lost 3 bases to trimming and J lost 7 bases, with 18 bases between them. Germline CDR1 is GTSNPN and CDR2 is SVGIG (reference sequence). CDR3 residues: CAWSTGQTVGGYTF. Written as DNA, the CDR3 is TGTGCCTGGAGCACCGGACAGACTGTAGGTGGCTACACCTTC.

This CDR3 reads CASGRTSGSLDTQYF. The CDR3, as DNA: TGTGCCAGTGGCAGGACTAGCGGGAGTCTGGATACGCAGTATTTT. The chain combines TRBV19 with TRBJ2-3; 13 nucleotides align to TRBD2. Trimming at V came to 8 bases and at J to 6 bases, leaving 8 bases not matched to a gene. This CDR3 has 15 residues. Germline CDR1 is LNHDA and CDR2 is SQIVND (reference sequence).

This sequence joins TRBV28 and TRBJ1-1; weak D call: TRBD1 (5 bases). The CDR3 runs 15 residues. CDR1 is MDHEN and CDR2 is SYDVKM in the germline V gene. The ends were cut back, 7 bases at V and 2 bases at J, with 17 bases in the middle. CDR3 in amino acids: CASNGGRWQNTEAFF. The CDR3, as DNA: TGTGCCAGCAACGGGGGGAGGTGGCAAAACACTGAAGCTTTCTTT.

The V gene is TRBV9, the J gene TRBJ1-5, with unresolved D. V gave up 0 bases and J gave up 0 bases, with 7 bases separating them. The CDR3 is made up of 15 amino acids. The germline V gene has CDR1 SGDLS and CDR2 YYNGEE. CDR3 in amino acids: CASSVEGLSNQPQHF. The CDR3 DNA sequence: TGTGCCAGCAGCGTAGAAGGGCTTAGCAATCAGCCCCAGCATTTT.

As to this clone: With only one base between it and a far larger clone, this is likely a read error. The chain uses TRBV6-8 and TRBJ2-2; 10 bases line up with TRBD2. The CDR3 spans 15 residues. Germline V gene sequence: CDR1 MNHGY, CDR2 SAAAGT. V trimming: 5 bases; J trimming: 3 bases; junction bases outside the gene matches: 3. CDR3 region: CASSGSGGHTGELFF. Here the CDR3 DNA reads TGTGCCAGCAGTGGTAGCGGGGGGCACACCGGGGAGCTGTTTTTT.

V gene TRBV11-2 combines with J gene TRBJ2-7; 9 nucleotides match TRBD2. This CDR3 contains 15 residues. Germline V gives CDR1 SGHAT, CDR2 FQNNGV. After removal of 5 bases from V and 3 bases from J, the junction contained 8 bases not matched to a gene. In nucleotides, the CDR3 is TGTGCCAGCAGCCGCCTAGCGGGGCAATTCTACGAGCAGTACTTC. This sequence encodes CASSRLAGQFYEQYF.